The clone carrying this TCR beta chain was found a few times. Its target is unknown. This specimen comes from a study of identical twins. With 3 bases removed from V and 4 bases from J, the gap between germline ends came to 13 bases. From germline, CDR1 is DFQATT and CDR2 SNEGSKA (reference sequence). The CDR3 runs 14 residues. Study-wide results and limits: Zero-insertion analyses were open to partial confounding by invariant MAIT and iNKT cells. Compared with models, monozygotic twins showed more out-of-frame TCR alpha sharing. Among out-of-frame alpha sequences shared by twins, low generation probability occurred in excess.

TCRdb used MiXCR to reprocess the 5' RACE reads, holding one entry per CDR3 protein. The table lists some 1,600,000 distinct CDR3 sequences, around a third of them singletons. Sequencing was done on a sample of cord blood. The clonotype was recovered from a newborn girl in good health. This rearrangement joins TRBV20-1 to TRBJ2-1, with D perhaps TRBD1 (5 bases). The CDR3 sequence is CSARDILGYNEQFF. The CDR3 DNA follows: TGCAGTGCTAGGGACATCTTAGGTTACAATGAGCAGTTCTTC.